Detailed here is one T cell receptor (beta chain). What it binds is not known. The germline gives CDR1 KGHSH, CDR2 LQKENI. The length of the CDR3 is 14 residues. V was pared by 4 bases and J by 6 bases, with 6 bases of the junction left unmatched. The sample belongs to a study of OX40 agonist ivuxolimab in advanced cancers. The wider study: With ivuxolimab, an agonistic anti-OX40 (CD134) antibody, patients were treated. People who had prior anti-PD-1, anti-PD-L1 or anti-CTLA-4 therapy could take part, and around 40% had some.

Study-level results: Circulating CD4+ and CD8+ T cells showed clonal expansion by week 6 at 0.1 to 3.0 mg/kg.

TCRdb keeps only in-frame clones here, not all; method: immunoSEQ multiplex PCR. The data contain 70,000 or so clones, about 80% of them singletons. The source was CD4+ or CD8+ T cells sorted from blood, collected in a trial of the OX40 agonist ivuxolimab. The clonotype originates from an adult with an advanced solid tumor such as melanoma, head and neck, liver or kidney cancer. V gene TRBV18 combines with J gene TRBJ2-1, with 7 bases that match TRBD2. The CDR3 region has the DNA TGTGCCAGCTCACAAGGGCTAGCGGCCAATGAGCAGTTCTTC. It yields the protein CASSQGLAANEQFF. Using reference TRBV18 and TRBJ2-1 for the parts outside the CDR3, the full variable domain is NAGVMQNPRHLVRRRGQEARLRCSPMKGHSHVYWYRQLPEEGLKFMVYLQKENIIDESGMPKERFSAEFPKEGPSILRIQQVVRGDSAAYFCASSQGLAANEQFFGPGTRLTVL.